These 20 T cell receptor beta chains were all obtained from the same sample, sequenced in a study of blood T cell repertoires in COVID-19. TCRdb's copy holds only in-frame clones and misses some; the assay was immunoSEQ multiplex PCR. The sample yields some 250,000 clones, about four fifths seen once. Sequencing was performed on peripheral blood. The receptors stem from a woman aged 18-29 years with acute or convalescent COVID-19.

The chain links TRBV2 to TRBJ1-5; D is perhaps TRBD1 (5 bases). Trimming took off 4 bases at V and 6 bases at J, with 16 bases between the two ends. Germline assignment: CDR1 SNHLY and CDR2 FYNNEI. The length of the CDR3 is 15 residues. In nucleotides, the CDR3 is TGTGCCAGCAGTGCAACAGGTGTACGGATTCAGCCCCAGCATTTT. It codes for CASSATGVRIQPQHF.

This clone was found once. V gene TRBV28 combines with J gene TRBJ2-1; D perhaps matches TRBD2 (6 bases). Trimming left V 8 bases short and J 2 bases short, with 16 bases between. The germline V gene has CDR1 MDHEN and CDR2 SYDVKM. This CDR3 comprises 15 residues. The CDR3 protein is CASPPPGGAYNEQFF. The CDR3 DNA reads as TGTGCCAGCCCCCCGCCCGGAGGGGCCTACAATGAGCAGTTCTTC.

The chain employs TRBV28 and TRBJ1-1, with D tentatively TRBD1 (5 bases). Germline CDR1 reads MDHEN; CDR2 reads SYDVKM. Trimming took off 5 bases at V and 0 bases at J, with 13 bases between the two ends. This CDR3 has 15 amino acids. The CDR3 DNA sequence: TGTGCCAGCAGTAAGGGGCCAGGTCTGAACACTGAAGCTTTCTTT. Translating gives CASSKGPGLNTEAFF.

The chain is built from TRBV19 and TRBJ2-5; D may be TRBD2 (7 bases). V lost 6 bases, J lost 4 bases, and 15 bases lay in between. The CDR3 is 14 residues long. From germline, CDR1 is LNHDA and CDR2 SQIVND (reference sequence). The CDR3 reads CASSLTGRGETQYF. DNA of the CDR3: TGTGCCAGTAGCCTAACAGGGAGGGGAGAGACCCAGTACTTC.

This clone has a handful of counts. The chain couples TRBV29-1 to TRBJ2-7; D perhaps matches TRBD1 (5 bases). Germline V gene sequence: CDR1 SQVTM, CDR2 ANQGSEA. The V gene lost 7 bases and the J gene lost 1 base, with 14 bases spanning the gap. This CDR3 region has 13 residues. The CDR3 is CSAQKGISYEQYF. CDR3 in DNA: TGCAGCGCCCAGAAGGGGATTTCCTACGAGCAGTACTTC.

The rearrangement joins TRBV3-1 (or the pseudogene TRBV3-2) to TRBJ2-3; D not resolved. The germline V gene encodes CDR1 LGHDT and CDR2 YNNKEL (reference sequence). The germline V and J ends were trimmed by 1 base and 5 bases, with 7 bases remaining between them. The CDR3 length is 13 residues. The CDR3 sequence: CASSQVAIDTQYF. The DNA for the CDR3 is TGTGCCAGCAGCCAAGTGGCCATAGATACGCAGTATTTT.

V is TRBV3-1 (or the pseudogene TRBV3-2) and J is TRBJ1-4; 7 bases are shared with TRBD1. V lost 2 bases, J lost 7 bases, and 4 bases stayed unmatched. Germline values: CDR1 LGHDT, CDR2 YNNKEL (reference sequence). The CDR3 runs 14 residues. The CDR3 sequence: CASSQRRDSEKLFF. The DNA for the CDR3 is TGTGCCAGCAGCCAACGGCGGGACAGTGAAAAACTGTTTTTT.

The rearrangement links TRBV13 to TRBJ2-1; possibly TRBD1 for D (7 bases). CDR1 is PRHDT, CDR2 FYEKMQ, per germline (reference sequence). Trimming removed 4 bases from V and 6 bases from J, with 19 bases in between. The CDR3 spans 16 residues. CDR3 sequence: CASSSPSEGAGNEQFF. The CDR3 coding sequence is TGTGCCAGCAGCTCCCCATCGGAGGGGGCCGGCAATGAGCAGTTCTTC.

This clone was seen a few times. Other nucleotide sequences from this sample produce the same CDR3. The chain is built from TRBV3-1 (or the pseudogene TRBV3-2) and TRBJ2-2, with TRBD2 matching 7 bases. The CDR3 has 15 residues. With 1 base clipped from V and 4 bases from J, the junction kept 3 bases outside the gene matches. The germline CDR1 and CDR2 sequences are LGHDT and YNNKEL (reference sequence). The CDR3 loop is CASSQASGATGELFF. DNA of the CDR3: TGTGCCAGCAGCCAAGCTAGCGGAGCCACCGGGGAGCTGTTTTTT.

This clone was detected a few times. The rearrangement links TRBV12-5 to TRBJ2-1; perhaps TRBD2 as D (6 bases). V was trimmed by 1 base and J by 0 bases, leaving 22 bases between them. Germline assignment: CDR1 LGHNT and CDR2 FRNRAP. CDR3 length equals 20 residues. CDR3 DNA sequence: TGTGCTAGTGGTTTGGCTCCGGATGTTAGCGGTACCACCTCCTACAATGAGCAGTTCTTC. This sequence encodes CASGLAPDVSGTTSYNEQFF.

The gene calls are TRBV19 and TRBJ1-3; possible D gene TRBD1, 5 bases. CDR1 and CDR2 from the germline V gene are LNHDA and SQIVND (reference sequence). The CDR3 spans 16 residues. The V end lost 7 bases, the J end lost 3 bases, and 19 bases lay between the germline ends. CDR3 in amino acids: CASINVARAGGNTIYF. The CDR3 DNA is TGTGCCAGTATCAACGTCGCCAGGGCCGGTGGAAACACCATATATTTT. The complete variable domain, with remaining parts taken from reference TRBV19 and TRBJ1-3, reads DGGITQSPKYLFRKEGQNVTLSCEQNLNHDAMYWYRQDPGQGLRLIYYSQIVNDFQKGDIAEGYSVSREKKESFPLTVTSAQKNPTAFYLCASINVARAGGNTIYFGEGSWLTVV.

The gene calls are TRBV28 and TRBJ2-7; a possible D gene is TRBD1 (7 bases). The germline V gene has CDR1 MDHEN and CDR2 SYDVKM. This CDR3 has 17 residues. V gave up 4 bases and J gave up 2 bases, with 21 bases separating them. This CDR3 reads CASSSGKYRGLTYEQYF. In DNA form, the CDR3 reads TGTGCCAGCAGTTCGGGCAAATACAGGGGACTCACCTACGAGCAGTACTTC.

The V gene is TRBV19, the J gene TRBJ1-5, with 10 positions matching TRBD1. The germline gives CDR1 LNHDA, CDR2 SQIVND (reference sequence). The length of the CDR3 is 15 residues. V lost 3 bases to trimming and J lost 4 bases; unmatched junction nucleotides: 3. The CDR3 nucleotides read TGTGCCAGTAGTATCGACAGGGGGCCGAATCAGCCCCAGCATTTT. Amino acid sequence: CASSIDRGPNQPQHF. The variable domain in full, with the rest retrieved from reference TRBV19 and TRBJ1-5, is DGGITQSPKYLFRKEGQNVTLSCEQNLNHDAMYWYRQDPGQGLRLIYYSQIVNDFQKGDIAEGYSVSREKKESFPLTVTSAQKNPTAFYLCASSIDRGPNQPQHFGDGTRLSIL.

The V gene is TRBV6-2 or TRBV6-3, the J gene TRBJ2-1; tentative D call: TRBD1 (5 bases). Trimming removed 2 bases at V and 8 bases at J, with 13 bases between. The CDR3 consists of 14 residues. The germline gives CDR1 MNHEY, CDR2 SVGEGT. The CDR3 DNA sequence: TGTGCCAGCAGTTACGGAGCAGGGATCTATGAGCAGTTCTTC. Encoded protein: CASSYGAGIYEQFF.

This clone was seen more than once but under ten times. The rearrangement uses TRBV27 and TRBJ1-6, with D possibly TRBD1 on 6 matching bases. V lost 4 bases and J 7 bases, leaving 20 bases between the germline ends. Germline lookup yields CDR1 MNHEY and CDR2 SMNVEV (reference sequence). CDR3 size: 17 residues. As DNA, the CDR3 is TGTGCCAGCAGTTCCGACCCCAGACGGACAGCAAATTCACCCCTCCACTTT. This translates into CASSSDPRRTANSPLHF.

The V gene is TRBV4-3, the J gene TRBJ2-1; the D gene is possibly TRBD2 (6 bases). CDR1 LGHNA and CDR2 YSLEER come from the germline V gene. The ends were cut back, 1 base at V and 9 bases at J, with 10 bases in the middle. The CDR3 is 13 residues long. The CDR3 region has the DNA TGCGCCAGCAGCCAAGGACTAGGACGTGAGCAGTTCTTC. Protein sequence: CASSQGLGREQFF.

The V call is TRBV6-2 or TRBV6-3, the J call TRBJ1-5; D is unclear. The CDR3 runs to 13 residues. The germline CDR1 and CDR2 sequences are MNHEY and SVGEGT. V lost 4 bases and J lost 5, with 9 bases in between. The CDR3 DNA reads as TGTGCCAGCAGTTGGGGAGTTCATCAGCCCCAGCATTTT. Its translation: CASSWGVHQPQHF.

The chain uses TRBV6-2 or TRBV6-3 and TRBJ1-1; D is possibly TRBD1 (5 bases). The CDR3 length is 17 residues. The germline CDR1 and CDR2 sequences are MNHEY and SVGEGT. With 5 bases removed from V and 5 bases from J, the gap between germline ends came to 24 bases. CDR3 region: CASSTPWGEPGSTEAFF. The CDR3 nucleotides are TGTGCCAGCAGTACCCCCTGGGGGGAGCCCGGCAGTACTGAAGCTTTCTTT.

The V and J genes are TRBV27 and TRBJ2-7; 8 bases are shared with TRBD2. The trim removed 6 bases at V and 2 bases at J, leaving 9 bases unmatched. Germline assignment: CDR1 MNHEY and CDR2 SMNVEV (reference sequence). The CDR3 has 15 residues. CDR3 region: CASRPLGGRPYEQYF. The CDR3 coding sequence is TGTGCCAGCAGGCCTCTGGGCGGGAGGCCCTACGAGCAGTACTTC.

This chain joins TRBV9 and TRBJ1-1, with no clear D. CDR1 is SGDLS, CDR2 YYNGEE, per germline. V lost 2 bases, J lost 1 base, and 9 bases lay in between. The CDR3 spans 14 residues. The DNA of the CDR3 is TGTGCCAGCAGCGTGGCCCCAACGAACACTGAAGCTTTCTTT. This codes for CASSVAPTNTEAFF. The full variable domain, completed using reference TRBV9 and TRBJ1-1, is DSGVTQTPKHLITATGQRVTLRCSPRSGDLSVYWYQQSLDQGLQFLIQYYNGEERAKGNILERFSAQQFPDLHSELNLSSLELGDSALYFCASSVAPTNTEAFFGQGTRLTVV.